These T cell receptor beta chains were read from a single sample in a study of T-cell reconstitution after alpha-beta-depleted transplantation in children. TCRdb used MiXCR to reprocess the PCR reads, holding one entry per CDR3 protein. The sample records 240,000 or so distinct CDR3 sequences, 12% being singletons. This specimen was PBMCs from the stem cell graft donor, taken from the stem cell graft. The receptor set was obtained from a human donor who donated a stem cell graft to a child with acute lymphoblastic leukemia. The CDR3 runs from the conserved cysteine through the conserved F or W. Each record gives: D gene, V gene, clone size, J gene, CDR3 DNA, CDR3 protein. D genes are given only for firm matches. Size tells how often a clone was seen (once, few, many) or the class of an expanded clone, and some rows leave it out.

>TRBD1|TRBV29-1|many|TRBJ1-2
TGCAGCGTGGACCGGACAGGGGAAGGCTACACCTTC
CSVDRTGEGYTF
>TRBD1|TRBV9|many|TRBJ1-2
TGTGCCAGCAGCCGGGACAGCTTACCATATGGCTACACCTTC
CASSRDSLPYGYTF
>.|TRBV29-1|many|TRBJ1-2
TGCAGCGTTGGTCCCGGGGGCGATGGCTACACCTTC
CSVGPGGDGYTF
>TRBD1|TRBV27|many|TRBJ2-4
TGTGCCAGCAGTTCCTACAGGGGTGGGGCCAAAAACATTCAGTACTTC
CASSSYRGGAKNIQYF
>.|TRBV28|many|TRBJ1-1
TGTGCCAGCAGTTTTGACAGGCCTAACACTGAAGCTTTCTTT
CASSFDRPNTEAFF
>TRBD1|TRBV7-2|few|TRBJ2-2
TGTGCCAGCAGCTCCTCTTCGGACAGGGTAAAGGCCGGGGAGCTGTTTTTT
CASSSSSDRVKAGELFF
>TRBD1|TRBV10-3|many|TRBJ2-2
TGTGCCATCAGTGAGCCCGGGACAGGAAACACCGGGGAGCTGTTTTTT
CAISEPGTGNTGELFF
>TRBD2|TRBV20-1|many|TRBJ2-3
TGCAGTGCTAGAGAGGTGGGAGGGAGCACAGATACGCAGTATTTT
CSAREVGGSTDTQYF
>.|TRBV6-1|many|TRBJ1-3
TGTGCTGGAGGGACTTACGGCTCTGGAAACACCATATATTTT
CAGGTYGSGNTIYF
>TRBD2|TRBV20-1|many|TRBJ2-7
TGCAGTGCTAGTTATCGACTAGCGGCCTACGAGCAGTACTTC
CSASYRLAAYEQYF
>.|TRBV6-2/TRBV6-3|many|TRBJ1-5
TGTGCCAGCAGTTACTCGTCGGGGACTAGCAATCAGCCCCAGCATTTT
CASSYSSGTSNQPQHF
>.|TRBV9|many|TRBJ2-2
TGTGCCAGCAGCTCCGACTCGAACACCGGGGAGCTGTTTTTT
CASSSDSNTGELFF
>.|TRBV10-3|.|TRBJ1-4
TGTGCCATCAGTGCCGGGACACCCGATGAAAAACTGTTTTTT
CAISAGTPDEKLFF
>TRBD2|TRBV20-1|.|TRBJ2-4
TGCAGTGCCCCCTGGGGGAGGGCAGCCAAAAACATGCAGTACTTC
CSAPWGRAAKNMQYF
>TRBD1|TRBV6-1|.|TRBJ2-7
TGTGCCAGCAGTGTTCCCGACAGGGCCTACGAGCAGTACTTC
CASSVPDRAYEQYF
>TRBD1|TRBV10-2|.|TRBJ2-7
TGCGCCAGCACCGGACAGGGACAAGCCAACGAGCAGTACTTC
CASTGQGQANEQYF
>.|TRBV5-6|.|TRBJ1-5
TGTGCCAGCAGCTCTGTTGGGGGGGACGGCGCAGAGCCCCAGCATTTT
CASSSVGGDGAEPQHF
>.|TRBV24-1|.|TRBJ2-1
TGTGCCACTAACAACAGGGCCTACAATGAGCAGTTCTTC
CATNNRAYNEQFF